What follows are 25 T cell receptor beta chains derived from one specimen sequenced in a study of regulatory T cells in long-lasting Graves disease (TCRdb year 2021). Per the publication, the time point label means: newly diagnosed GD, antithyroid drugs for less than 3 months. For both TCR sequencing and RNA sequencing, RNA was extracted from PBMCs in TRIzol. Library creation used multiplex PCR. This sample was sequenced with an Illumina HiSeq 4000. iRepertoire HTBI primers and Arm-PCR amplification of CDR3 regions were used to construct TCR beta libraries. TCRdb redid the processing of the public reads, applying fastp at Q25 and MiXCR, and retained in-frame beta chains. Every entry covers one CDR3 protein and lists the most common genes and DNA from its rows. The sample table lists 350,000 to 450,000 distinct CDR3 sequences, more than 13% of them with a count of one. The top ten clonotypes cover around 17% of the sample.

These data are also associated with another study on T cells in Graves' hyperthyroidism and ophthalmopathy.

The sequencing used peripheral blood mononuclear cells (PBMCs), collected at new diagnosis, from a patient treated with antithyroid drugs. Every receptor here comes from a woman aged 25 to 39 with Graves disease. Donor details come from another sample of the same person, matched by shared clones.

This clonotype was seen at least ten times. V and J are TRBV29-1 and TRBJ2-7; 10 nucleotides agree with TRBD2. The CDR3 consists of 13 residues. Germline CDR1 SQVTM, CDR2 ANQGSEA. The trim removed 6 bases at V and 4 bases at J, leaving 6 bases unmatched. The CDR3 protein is CSVRPSGSYEQYF. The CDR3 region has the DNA TGCAGCGTCCGACCTAGCGGGAGTTACGAGCAGTACTTC.

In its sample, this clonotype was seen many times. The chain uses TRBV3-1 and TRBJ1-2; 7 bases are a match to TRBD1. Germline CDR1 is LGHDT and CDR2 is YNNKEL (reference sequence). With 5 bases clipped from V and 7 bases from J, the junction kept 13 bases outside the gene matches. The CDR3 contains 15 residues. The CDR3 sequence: CASSDGQRDRAGYTF. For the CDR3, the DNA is TGTGCCAGCAGCGACGGTCAGAGAGACAGGGCTGGCTACACCTTC.

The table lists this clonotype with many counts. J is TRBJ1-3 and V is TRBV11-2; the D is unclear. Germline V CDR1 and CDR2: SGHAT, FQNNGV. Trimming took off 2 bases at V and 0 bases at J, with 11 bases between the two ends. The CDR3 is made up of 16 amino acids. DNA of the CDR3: TGTGCCAGCAGCTTATTCGCGGAAAACTCTGGAAACACCATATATTTT. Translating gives CASSLFAENSGNTIYF.

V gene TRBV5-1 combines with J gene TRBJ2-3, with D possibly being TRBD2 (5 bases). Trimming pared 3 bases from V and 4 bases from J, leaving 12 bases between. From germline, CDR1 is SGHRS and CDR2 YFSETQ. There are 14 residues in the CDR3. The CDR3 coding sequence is TGCGCCAGCAGCTCCGCCGGAGCGGCAGATACGCAGTATTTT. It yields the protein CASSSAGAADTQYF.

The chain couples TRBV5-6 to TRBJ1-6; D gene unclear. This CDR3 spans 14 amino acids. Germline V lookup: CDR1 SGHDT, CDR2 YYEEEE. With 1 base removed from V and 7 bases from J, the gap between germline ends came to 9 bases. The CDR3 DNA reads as TGTGCCAGCAGCTTGCCCGGGAACAATTCACCCCTCCACTTT. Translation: CASSLPGNNSPLHF.

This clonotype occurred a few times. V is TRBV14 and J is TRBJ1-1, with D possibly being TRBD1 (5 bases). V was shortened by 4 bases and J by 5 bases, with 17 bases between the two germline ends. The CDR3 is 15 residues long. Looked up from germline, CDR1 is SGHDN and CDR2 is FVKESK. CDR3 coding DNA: TGTGCCAGCAGCCCCCTGGACGCAGGGCGGACTGAAGCTTTCTTT. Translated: CASSPLDAGRTEAFF.

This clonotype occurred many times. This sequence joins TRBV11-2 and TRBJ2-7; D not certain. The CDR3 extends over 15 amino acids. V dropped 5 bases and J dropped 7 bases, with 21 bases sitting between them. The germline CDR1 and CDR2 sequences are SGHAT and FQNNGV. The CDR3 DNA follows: TGTGCCAGCAGCACCCACCCCCGGATCGACGTGGAGCAGTACTTC. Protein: CASSTHPRIDVEQYF.

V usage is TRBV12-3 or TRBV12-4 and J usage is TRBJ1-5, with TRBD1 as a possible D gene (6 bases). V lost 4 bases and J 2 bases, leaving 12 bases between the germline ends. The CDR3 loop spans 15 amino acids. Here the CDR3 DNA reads TGTGCCAGCAGTTGGGGCAGGGGTGGCAATCAGCCCCAGCATTTT. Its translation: CASSWGRGGNQPQHF.

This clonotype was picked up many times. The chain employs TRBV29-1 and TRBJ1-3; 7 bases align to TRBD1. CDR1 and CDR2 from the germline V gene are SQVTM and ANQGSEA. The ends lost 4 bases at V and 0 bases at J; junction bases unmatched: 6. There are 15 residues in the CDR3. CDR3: CSVGQDRISGNTIYF. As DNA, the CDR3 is TGCAGCGTTGGCCAGGACAGGATCTCTGGAAACACCATATATTTT.

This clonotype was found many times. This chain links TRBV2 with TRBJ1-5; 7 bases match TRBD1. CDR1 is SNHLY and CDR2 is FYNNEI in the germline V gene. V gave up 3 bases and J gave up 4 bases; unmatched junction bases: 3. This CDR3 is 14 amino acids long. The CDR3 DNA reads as TGTGCCAGCAGTGAGGGGACAGCTAATCAGCCCCAGCATTTT. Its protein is CASSEGTANQPQHF. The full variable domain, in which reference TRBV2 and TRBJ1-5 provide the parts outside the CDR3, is EPEVTQTPSHQVTQMGQEVILRCVPISNHLYFYWYRQILGQKVEFLVSFYNNEISEKSEIFDDQFSVERPDGSNFTLKIRSTKLEDSAMYFCASSEGTANQPQHFGDGTRLSIL.

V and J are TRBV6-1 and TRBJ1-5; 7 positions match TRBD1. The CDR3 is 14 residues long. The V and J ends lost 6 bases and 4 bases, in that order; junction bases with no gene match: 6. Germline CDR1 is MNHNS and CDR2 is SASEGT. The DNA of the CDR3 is TGTGCCAGCAGGAAGACAGGGTGGAATCAGCCCCAGCATTTT. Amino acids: CASRKTGWNQPQHF.

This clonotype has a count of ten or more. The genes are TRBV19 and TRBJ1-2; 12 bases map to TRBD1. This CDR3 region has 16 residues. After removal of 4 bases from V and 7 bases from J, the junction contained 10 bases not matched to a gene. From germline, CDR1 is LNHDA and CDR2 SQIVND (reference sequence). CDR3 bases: TGTGCCAGTAGTAACCGGGACAGGGGGCGTTCGCCTGGCTACACCTTC. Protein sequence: CASSNRDRGRSPGYTF.

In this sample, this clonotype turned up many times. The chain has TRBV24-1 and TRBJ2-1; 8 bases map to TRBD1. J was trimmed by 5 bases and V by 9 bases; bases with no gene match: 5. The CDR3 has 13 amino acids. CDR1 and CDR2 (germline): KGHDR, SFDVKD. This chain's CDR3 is CATRRGRHNEQFF. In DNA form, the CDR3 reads TGTGCCACCCGCAGGGGGCGTCACAATGAGCAGTTCTTC.

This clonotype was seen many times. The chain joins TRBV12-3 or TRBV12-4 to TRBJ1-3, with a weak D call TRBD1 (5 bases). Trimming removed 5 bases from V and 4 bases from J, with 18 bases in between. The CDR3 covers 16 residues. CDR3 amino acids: CASSITGYEKGNTIYF. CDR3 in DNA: TGTGCCAGCAGTATTACAGGCTATGAAAAGGGAAACACCATATATTTT.

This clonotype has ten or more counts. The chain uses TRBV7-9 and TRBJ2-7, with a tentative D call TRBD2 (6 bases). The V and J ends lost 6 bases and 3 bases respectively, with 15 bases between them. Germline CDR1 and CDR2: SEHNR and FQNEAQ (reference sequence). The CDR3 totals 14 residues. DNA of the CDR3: TGTGCCAGCAGTCGTCCCGGGACTCTCTACGAGCAGTACTTC. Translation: CASSRPGTLYEQYF.

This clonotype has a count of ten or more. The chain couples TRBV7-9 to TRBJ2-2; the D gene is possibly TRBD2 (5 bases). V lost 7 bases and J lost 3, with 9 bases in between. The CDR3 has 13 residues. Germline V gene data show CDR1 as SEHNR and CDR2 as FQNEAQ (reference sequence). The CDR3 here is CASKGADTGELFF. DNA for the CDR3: TGTGCCAGCAAAGGAGCGGACACCGGGGAGCTGTTTTTT.

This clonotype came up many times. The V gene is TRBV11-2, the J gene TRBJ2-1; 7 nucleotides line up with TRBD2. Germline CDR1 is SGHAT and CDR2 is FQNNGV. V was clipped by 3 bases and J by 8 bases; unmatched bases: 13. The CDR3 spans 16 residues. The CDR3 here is CASSFRTRAFWDEQFF. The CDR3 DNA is TGTGCCAGCAGCTTCCGGACTAGAGCCTTTTGGGATGAGCAGTTCTTC.

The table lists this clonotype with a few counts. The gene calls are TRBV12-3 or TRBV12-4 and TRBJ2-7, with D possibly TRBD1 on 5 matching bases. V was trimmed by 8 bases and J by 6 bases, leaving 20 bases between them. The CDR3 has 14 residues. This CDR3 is CASAWVGDQGEQYF. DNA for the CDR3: TGTGCCAGCGCCTGGGTAGGGGATCAAGGCGAGCAGTACTTC.

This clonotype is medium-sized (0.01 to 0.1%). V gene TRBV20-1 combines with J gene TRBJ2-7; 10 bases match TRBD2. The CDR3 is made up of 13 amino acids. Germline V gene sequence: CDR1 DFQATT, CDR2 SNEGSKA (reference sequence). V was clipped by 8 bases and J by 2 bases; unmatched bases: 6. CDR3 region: CSLLAGEPYEQYF. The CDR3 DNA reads TGCAGTCTTCTAGCGGGAGAGCCCTACGAGCAGTACTTC.

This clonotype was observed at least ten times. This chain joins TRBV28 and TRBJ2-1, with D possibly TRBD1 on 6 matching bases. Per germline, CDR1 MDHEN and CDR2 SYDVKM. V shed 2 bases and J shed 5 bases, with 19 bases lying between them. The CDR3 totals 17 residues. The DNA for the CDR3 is TGTGCCAGCAGTTTAAACACAGGGAAGGTCACTGACAATGAGCAGTTCTTC. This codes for CASSLNTGKVTDNEQFF.

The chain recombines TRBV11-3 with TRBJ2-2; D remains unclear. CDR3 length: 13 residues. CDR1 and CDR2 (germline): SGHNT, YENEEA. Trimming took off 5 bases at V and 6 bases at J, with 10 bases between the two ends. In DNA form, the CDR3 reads TGTGCCAGCAGCCCCTTAGGGCCCGGGGAGCTGTTTTTT. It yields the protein CASSPLGPGELFF.

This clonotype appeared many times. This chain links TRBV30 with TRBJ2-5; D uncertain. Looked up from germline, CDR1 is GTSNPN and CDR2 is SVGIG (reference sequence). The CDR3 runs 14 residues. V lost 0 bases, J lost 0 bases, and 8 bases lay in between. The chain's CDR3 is CAWSVRGYQETQYF. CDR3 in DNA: TGTGCCTGGAGTGTGCGCGGCTACCAAGAGACCCAGTACTTC.

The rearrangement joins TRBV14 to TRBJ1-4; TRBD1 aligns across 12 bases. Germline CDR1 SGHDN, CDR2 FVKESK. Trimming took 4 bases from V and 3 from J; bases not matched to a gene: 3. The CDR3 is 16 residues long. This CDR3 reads CASSLGTGGANEKLFF. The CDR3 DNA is TGTGCCAGCAGCCTGGGGACAGGGGGCGCTAATGAAAAACTGTTTTTT. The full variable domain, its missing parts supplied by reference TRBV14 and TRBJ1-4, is EAGVTQFPSHSVIEKGQTVTLRCDPISGHDNLYWYRRVMGKEIKFLLHFVKESKQDESGMPNNRFLAERTGGTYSTLKVQPAELEDSGVYFCASSLGTGGANEKLFFGSGTQLSVL.

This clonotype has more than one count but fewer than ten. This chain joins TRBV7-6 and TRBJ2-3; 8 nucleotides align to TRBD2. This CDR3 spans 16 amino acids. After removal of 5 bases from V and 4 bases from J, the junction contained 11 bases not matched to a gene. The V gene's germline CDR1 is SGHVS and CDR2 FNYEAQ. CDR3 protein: CASSNSPSGSADTQYF. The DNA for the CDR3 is TGTGCCAGCAGCAATAGTCCGAGCGGGAGCGCAGATACGCAGTATTTT.

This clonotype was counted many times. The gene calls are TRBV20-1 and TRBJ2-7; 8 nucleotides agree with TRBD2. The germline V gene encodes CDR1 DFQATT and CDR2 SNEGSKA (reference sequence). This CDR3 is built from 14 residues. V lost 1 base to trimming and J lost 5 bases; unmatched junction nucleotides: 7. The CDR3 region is CSARVGTRVDEQYF. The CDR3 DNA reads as TGCAGTGCTAGAGTTGGGACTAGGGTTGACGAGCAGTACTTC.